Following are 20 T cell receptor beta chains from one sample sequenced in a study of T cell responses to AZD1222 COVID-19 vaccine. Sequenced by immunoSEQ multiplex PCR; TCRdb stores in-frame clones only, minus some. The repertoire consists of about 67,000 clones, with around four fifths occurring once and the leading ten covering around 20%. The input for sequencing was peripheral blood, taken on day 0 of AZD1222 vaccination. Source of these receptors: an adult in good health.

The gene calls are TRBV18 and TRBJ1-1; D might be TRBD1 (5 bases). Trimming took off 5 bases at V and 0 bases at J, with 13 bases between the two ends. This CDR3 spans 15 amino acids. The germline V gene encodes CDR1 KGHSH and CDR2 LQKENI. CDR3 nucleotide sequence: TGTGCCAGCTCAGAGAGGAGGGGCATGAACACTGAAGCTTTCTTT. Translated, it gives CASSERRGMNTEAFF.

The count of this clone is one. The chain couples TRBV2 to TRBJ1-5; maybe TRBD1 (6 bases). The germline gives CDR1 SNHLY, CDR2 FYNNEI. V lost 6 bases and J 7 bases, leaving 22 bases between the germline ends. The CDR3 is made up of 16 amino acids. CDR3 bases: TGTGCCAGCAGGGGACGCGGGCACAGGGTGGGACAGCCCCAGCATTTT. Its protein is CASRGRGHRVGQPQHF.

The V and J genes are TRBV3-1 (or the pseudogene TRBV3-2) and TRBJ1-6; D not resolved. V dropped 0 bases and J dropped 13 bases, with 10 bases sitting between them. The CDR3 loop spans 13 amino acids. Germline lookup yields CDR1 LGHDT and CDR2 YNNKEL (reference sequence). This CDR3 is CASSQERRRPLHF. CDR3 sequence (DNA): TGTGCCAGCAGCCAAGAGCGTCGGAGGCCCCTCCACTTT.

This chain uses TRBV4-2 with TRBJ1-3; D is unclear. Germline V gives CDR1 LGHNA, CDR2 YNFKEQ. This CDR3 comprises 14 residues. V shed 4 bases and J shed 3 bases, with 10 bases lying between them. This CDR3 reads CASSREKLGNTIYF. Written as DNA, the CDR3 is TGTGCCAGCAGCCGCGAGAAACTTGGAAACACCATATATTTT.

The J gene is TRBJ1-3, the V gene TRBV27; 8 bases align to TRBD1. Trimming at V came to 7 bases and at J to 3 bases, leaving 8 bases not matched to a gene. Germline CDR1 is MNHEY and CDR2 is SMNVEV (reference sequence). This CDR3 region has 15 residues. The CDR3 reads CASKSQGAGGNTIYF. Written as DNA, the CDR3 is TGTGCCAGCAAGAGTCAGGGGGCAGGTGGAAACACCATATATTTT.

V gene TRBV10-2 combines with J gene TRBJ2-3; D remains ambiguous. The CDR3 covers 14 residues. V was clipped by 6 bases and J by 2 bases, with 12 bases between them. Germline V CDR1 and CDR2: WSHSY, SAAADI. The CDR3 DNA is TGCGCCAGCAGGGGTTGGACGTTCACAGATACGCAGTATTTT. Translating gives CASRGWTFTDTQYF.

The genes are TRBV28 and TRBJ1-1, with unresolved D. Trimming pared 2 bases from V and 0 bases from J, leaving 7 bases between. CDR3 length: 14 amino acids. Per the germline V gene, CDR1 is MDHEN and CDR2 is SYDVKM. The CDR3 spells CASSLPQMNTEAFF. The CDR3 DNA sequence: TGTGCCAGCAGTTTACCCCAAATGAACACTGAAGCTTTCTTT.

This chain joins TRBV7-6 and TRBJ2-7; 9 bases agree with TRBD1. Trimming took 5 bases from V and 4 from J; bases not matched to a gene: 9. The CDR3 contains 15 residues. Germline-derived CDR1 and CDR2 are SGHVS and FNYEAQ. The CDR3 nucleotides read TGTGCCAGCAGCCCAGTAAGGGGACAGGGTTACGAGCAGTACTTC. Translation: CASSPVRGQGYEQYF.

The rearrangement uses TRBV3-1 (or the pseudogene TRBV3-2) and TRBJ1-6, with 7 bases lining up with TRBD1. The CDR3 totals 15 residues. From germline, CDR1 is LGHDT and CDR2 YNNKEL (reference sequence). The V segment lost 4 bases and the J segment 5 bases; nucleotides outside the gene matches: 5. The CDR3 DNA follows: TGTGCCAGCAGCCCCACAGGGGTCCATAATTCACCCCTCCACTTT. Its translation: CASSPTGVHNSPLHF.

In DNA, the CDR3 is TGTGCCAGCAGCTTAGCGTACAGGGGAAGATCTGAAGCTTTCTTT. Protein product: CASSLAYRGRSEAFF. The chain combines TRBV7-9 with TRBJ1-1, with 7 bases matching TRBD1. The trim removed 0 bases at V and 6 bases at J, leaving 7 bases unmatched. Germline CDR1 reads SEHNR; CDR2 reads FQNEAQ (reference sequence). This CDR3 is 15 amino acids long.

This clone came up once. The chain links TRBV28 to TRBJ2-1; 12 positions agree with TRBD1. V shed 6 bases and J 10 bases; nucleotides not matched to a gene: 13. Germline CDR1 MDHEN, CDR2 SYDVKM. This CDR3 is built from 16 residues. CDR3 amino acids: CASSFRPGQGAGEQFF. CDR3 DNA sequence: TGTGCCAGCAGCTTTCGTCCGGGACAGGGGGCAGGAGAGCAGTTCTTC.

J is TRBJ1-4 and V is TRBV6-5, with TRBD1 as a possible D gene (6 bases). The CDR3 runs to 14 residues. CDR1 is MNHEY and CDR2 is SVGAGI in the germline V gene. Trimming removed 6 bases at V and 10 bases at J, with 18 bases between. The CDR3 here is CASRRQRGDGKLFF. In DNA, the CDR3 is TGTGCCAGCAGACGCCAGAGGGGGGACGGAAAACTGTTTTTT.

The V call is TRBV7-8, the J call TRBJ1-1; a weak D match, TRBD1 (5 bases). In germline, CDR1 is SGHVS, CDR2 FQNEAQ. CDR3 length: 13 residues. V lost 1 base, J lost 4 bases, and 7 bases lay in between. CDR3 sequence (DNA): TGTGCCAGCAGCTTAGGGCAGGGCACTGAAGCTTTCTTT. It yields the protein CASSLGQGTEAFF.

The chain links TRBV7-3 to TRBJ2-2; TRBD2 aligns across 8 bases. Looked up from germline, CDR1 is SGHTA and CDR2 is FQGTGA. Unmatched junction bases numbered 5, after V lost 5 bases and J lost 0 bases. CDR3 size: 16 residues. The chain's CDR3 is CASSPWTSTNTGELFF. CDR3 nucleotide sequence: TGTGCCAGCAGCCCGTGGACTAGCACGAACACCGGGGAGCTGTTTTTT.

V is TRBV9 and J is TRBJ1-6, with no clear D. Trimming took 0 bases from V and 8 from J, leaving 9 bases between them. This CDR3 has 14 amino acids. CDR1 is SGDLS, CDR2 YYNGEE, per germline. CDR3 sequence reads: CASSVAGGDSPLHF. The CDR3 nucleotides read TGTGCCAGCAGCGTAGCGGGAGGAGATTCACCCCTCCACTTT.

This chain links TRBV5-6 with TRBJ2-5; perhaps TRBD1 as D (7 bases). This CDR3 contains 15 residues. CDR1 and CDR2 (germline): SGHDT, YYEEEE. Trimming shortened V by 0 bases and J by 5 bases, and 14 bases separated the two germline ends. CDR3 nucleotides: TGTGCCAGCAGCTTGGCCGTGGCAGGGGGGGAGACCCAGTACTTC. It is translated as CASSLAVAGGETQYF. The whole variable domain, filled in from reference TRBV5-6 and TRBJ2-5, reads DAGVTQSPTHLIKTRGQQVTLRCSPKSGHDTVSWYQQALGQGPQFIFQYYEEEERQRGNFPDRFSGHQFPNYSSELNVNALLLGDSALYLCASSLAVAGGETQYFGPGTRLLVL.

The chain combines TRBV28 with TRBJ1-2, with D maybe TRBD1 (6 bases). The V and J ends lost 6 bases and 8 bases respectively, with 16 bases between them. The CDR3 has 13 amino acids. The germline gives CDR1 MDHEN, CDR2 SYDVKM. In nucleotides, the CDR3 is TGTGCCAGCAGGCTAGGCAGGGGCCGGGGCTACACCTTC. Translating it yields CASRLGRGRGYTF.

This clone has a handful of counts. This chain joins TRBV4-3 and TRBJ2-1; possibly TRBD2 for D (6 bases). Looked up from germline, CDR1 is LGHNA and CDR2 is YSLEER. V shed 1 base and J shed 4 bases, with 20 bases lying between them. The CDR3 has 18 residues. CDR3: CASSQGTGRQSSYNEQFF. CDR3 DNA sequence: TGCGCCAGCAGCCAAGGAACCGGGAGACAGTCGAGTTACAATGAGCAGTTCTTC.

This sequence joins TRBV12-3 or TRBV12-4 and TRBJ1-5, with D unresolved. Trimming shortened V by 3 bases and J by 1 base, and 4 bases separated the two germline ends. There are 13 residues in the CDR3. CDR3 sequence reads: CASSFMSNQPQHF. As DNA, the CDR3 is TGTGCCAGCAGTTTCATGAGCAATCAGCCCCAGCATTTT.

This sequence joins TRBV4-2 and TRBJ2-7; tentative D call: TRBD1 (5 bases). This CDR3 spans 15 amino acids. V was trimmed by 1 base and J by 4 bases, leaving 14 bases between them. Germline values: CDR1 LGHNA, CDR2 YNFKEQ. The CDR3 sequence: CASSQASGIEYEQYF. CDR3 DNA sequence: TGTGCCAGCAGCCAAGCCTCAGGGATCGAGTACGAGCAGTACTTC.